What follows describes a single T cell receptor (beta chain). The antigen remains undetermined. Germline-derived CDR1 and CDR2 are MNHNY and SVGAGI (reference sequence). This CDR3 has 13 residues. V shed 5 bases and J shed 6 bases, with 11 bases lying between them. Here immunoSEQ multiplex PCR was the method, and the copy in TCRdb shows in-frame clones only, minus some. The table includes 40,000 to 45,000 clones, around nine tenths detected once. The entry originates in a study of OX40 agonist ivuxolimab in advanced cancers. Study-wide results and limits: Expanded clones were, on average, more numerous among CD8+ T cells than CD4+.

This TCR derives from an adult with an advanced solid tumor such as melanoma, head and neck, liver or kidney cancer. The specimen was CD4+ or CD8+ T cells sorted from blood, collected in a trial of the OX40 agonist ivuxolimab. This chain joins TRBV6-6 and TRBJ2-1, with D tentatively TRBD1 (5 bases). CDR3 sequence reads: CASSASQGNEQFF. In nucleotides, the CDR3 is TGTGCCAGCAGTGCCTCCCAGGGCAATGAGCAGTTCTTC.